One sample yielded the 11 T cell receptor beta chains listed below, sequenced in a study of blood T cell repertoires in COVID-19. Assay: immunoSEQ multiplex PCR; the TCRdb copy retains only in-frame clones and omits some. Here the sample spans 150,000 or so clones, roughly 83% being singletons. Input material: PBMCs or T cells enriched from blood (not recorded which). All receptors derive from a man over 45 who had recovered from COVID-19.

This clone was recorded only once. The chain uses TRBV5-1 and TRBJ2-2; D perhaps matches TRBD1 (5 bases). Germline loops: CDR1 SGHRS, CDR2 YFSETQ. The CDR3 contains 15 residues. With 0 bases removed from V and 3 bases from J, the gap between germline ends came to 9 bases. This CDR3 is CASSLEGVDTGELFF. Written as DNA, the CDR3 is TGCGCCAGCAGCTTGGAAGGGGTCGACACCGGGGAGCTGTTTTTT. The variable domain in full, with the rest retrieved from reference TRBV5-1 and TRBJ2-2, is KAGVTQTPRYLIKTRGQQVTLSCSPISGHRSVSWYQQTPGQGLQFLFEYFSETQRNKGNFPGRFSGRQFSNSRSEMNVSTLELGDSALYLCASSLEGVDTGELFFGEGSRLTVL.

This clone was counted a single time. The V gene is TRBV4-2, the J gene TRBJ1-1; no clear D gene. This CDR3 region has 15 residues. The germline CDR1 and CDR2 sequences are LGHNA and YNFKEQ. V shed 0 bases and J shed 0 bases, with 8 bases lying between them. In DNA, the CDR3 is TGTGCCAGCAGCCAAGAGGTGGCTTTGAACACTGAAGCTTTCTTT. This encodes CASSQEVALNTEAFF.

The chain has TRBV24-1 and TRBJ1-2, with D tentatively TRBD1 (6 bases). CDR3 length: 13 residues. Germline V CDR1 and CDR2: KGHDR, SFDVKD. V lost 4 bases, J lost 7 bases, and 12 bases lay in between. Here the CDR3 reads CATSDRTESGYTF. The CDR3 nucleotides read TGTGCCACCAGTGACCGGACAGAAAGTGGCTACACCTTC.

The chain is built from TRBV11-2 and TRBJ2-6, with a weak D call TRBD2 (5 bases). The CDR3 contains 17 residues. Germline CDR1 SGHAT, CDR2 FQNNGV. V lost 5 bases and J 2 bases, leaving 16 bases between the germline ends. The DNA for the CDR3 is TGTGCCAGCAGCGAATTGTCTTGGGAGACTGGGGCCAACGTCCTGACTTTC. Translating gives CASSELSWETGANVLTF.

CDR3 sequence: CASSQDRQGRAGNTIYF. CDR3 nucleotide sequence: TGTGCCAGCAGCCAAGATCGCCAGGGGAGAGCTGGAAACACCATATATTTT. The V and J genes are TRBV3-1 (or the pseudogene TRBV3-2) and TRBJ1-3; a possible D gene is TRBD1 (6 bases). Trimming cost V 0 bases and J 2 bases, with 14 bases left between them. Looked up from germline, CDR1 is LGHDT and CDR2 is YNNKEL (reference sequence). This CDR3 is 17 amino acids long.

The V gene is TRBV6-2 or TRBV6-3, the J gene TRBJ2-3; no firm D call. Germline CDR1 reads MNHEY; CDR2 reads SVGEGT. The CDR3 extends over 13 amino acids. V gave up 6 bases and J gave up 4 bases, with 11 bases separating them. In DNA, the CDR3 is TGTGCCAGCAGCCACAGCCGTCCAGATACGCAGTATTTT. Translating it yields CASSHSRPDTQYF.

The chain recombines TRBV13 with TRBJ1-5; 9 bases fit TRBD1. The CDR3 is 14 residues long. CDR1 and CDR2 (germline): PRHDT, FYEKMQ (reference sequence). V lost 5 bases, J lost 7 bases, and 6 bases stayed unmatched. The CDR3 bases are TGTGCCAGCAGCGTACAGGGGGCAAGCCAGCCCCAGCATTTT. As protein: CASSVQGASQPQHF.

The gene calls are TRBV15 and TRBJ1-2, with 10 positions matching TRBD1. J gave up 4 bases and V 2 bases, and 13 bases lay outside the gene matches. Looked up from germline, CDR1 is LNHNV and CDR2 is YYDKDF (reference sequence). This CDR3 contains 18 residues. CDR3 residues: CATSRPPGTGDWGYGYTF. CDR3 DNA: TGTGCCACCAGCAGACCTCCCGGGACAGGGGATTGGGGCTATGGCTACACCTTC.

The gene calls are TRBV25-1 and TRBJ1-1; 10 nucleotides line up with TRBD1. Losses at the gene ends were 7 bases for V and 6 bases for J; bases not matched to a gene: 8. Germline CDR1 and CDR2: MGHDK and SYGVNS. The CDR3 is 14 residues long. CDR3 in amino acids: CASIRQGASSEAFF. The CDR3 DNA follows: TGTGCCAGCATAAGACAGGGGGCTTCATCTGAAGCTTTCTTT.

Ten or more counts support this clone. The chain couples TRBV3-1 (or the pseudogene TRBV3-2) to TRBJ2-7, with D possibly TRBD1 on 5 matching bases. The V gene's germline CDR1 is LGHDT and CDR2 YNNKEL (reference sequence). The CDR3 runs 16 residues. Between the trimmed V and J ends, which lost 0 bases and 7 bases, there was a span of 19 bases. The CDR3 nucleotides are TGTGCCAGCAGCCAAGATTTTGGGCACAGGCCAGCGGAGCAGTACTTC. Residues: CASSQDFGHRPAEQYF.

Here the CDR3 DNA reads TGTGCCAGCTCACCACGGGCTAGCGGGGAAGAGACCCAGTACTTC. Residues: CASSPRASGEETQYF. The chain employs TRBV18 and TRBJ2-5, with 9 bases lining up with TRBD2. The ends lost 1 base at V and 3 bases at J; junction bases unmatched: 3. Germline lookup yields CDR1 KGHSH and CDR2 LQKENI. This CDR3 has 15 amino acids.